These T cell receptor beta chains were read from a single sample in a study of T cell responses to AZD1222 COVID-19 vaccine. Assay: immunoSEQ multiplex PCR; the TCRdb copy retains only in-frame clones and omits some. Counted here are over 40,000 clones, approximately 84% occurring once; the ten biggest clones make up 25% to 30%. The sample consisted of peripheral blood, taken on day 0 of AZD1222 vaccination. All receptors derive from an adult in good health. CDR3s include the opening cysteine and the closing phenylalanine or tryptophan. D genes are given only for firm matches. The size field is filled for only some rows; it gives once, few, many or a size class.

CDR3nt | CDR3aa | v_gene | d_gene | j_gene | abundance
TGCAGCGTTGCGGCGGGGACAGGGCCTTACAATGAGCAGTTCTTC | CSVAAGTGPYNEQFF | TRBV29-1 | TRBD1 | TRBJ2-1 | NA
TGTGCCAGCAGAGGAGGACTAGCGGGAGTCGGGGAGCTGTTTTTT | CASRGGLAGVGELFF | TRBV6-5 | TRBD2 | TRBJ2-2 | NA
TGTGCCAGCAGTGAGCCTTTCTCTGGAAACACCATATATTTT | CASSEPFSGNTIYF | TRBV6-2/TRBV6-3 | NA | TRBJ1-3 | NA
TGCGCCAGCAGCCAAGATGCAGGGAGTCCTGGAAACACCATATATTTT | CASSQDAGSPGNTIYF | TRBV4-1 | NA | TRBJ1-3 | NA
TGTGCCAGCAGTTACCTTTCCGGGGGGGCCTACGAGCAGTACTTC | CASSYLSGGAYEQYF | TRBV6-5 | TRBD2 | TRBJ2-7 | NA
TGCGCCAGCAGATTAGGGAGAAACACTGAAGCTTTCTTT | CASRLGRNTEAFF | TRBV10-1 | NA | TRBJ1-1 | NA
TGTGCCAGCAGTGATGGCGGGACCGTGACCGCAGATACGCAGTATTTT | CASSDGGTVTADTQYF | TRBV2 | NA | TRBJ2-3 | NA
TGTGCCAGCAGGCCCGGGGGTAGCAATCAGCCCCAGCATTTT | CASRPGGSNQPQHF | TRBV28 | NA | TRBJ1-5 | few
TGTGCCAGCAGCCCGGGACAGGGGTATTTCGGGGAGCTGTTTTTT | CASSPGQGYFGELFF | TRBV7-2 | TRBD1 | TRBJ2-2 | NA
TGCGCCAGCAGCCAAGACATTGGCTTAACTAGCCCTCTTATGAATGAGCAGTTCTTC | CASSQDIGLTSPLMNEQFF | TRBV4-3 | NA | TRBJ2-1 | few
TGTGCCAGCAGCCGGGGGGGCTCTGGAAACACCATATATTTT | CASSRGGSGNTIYF | TRBV28 | NA | TRBJ1-3 | NA
TGCGCCAGCAGCCAAGTAGGGCTAGCGGGGAGGGAGACCCAGTACTTC | CASSQVGLAGRETQYF | TRBV4-1 | TRBD2 | TRBJ2-5 | NA
TGTGCCAGCAGATCGGGGGAGATCAATAATTCACCCCTCCACTTT | CASRSGEINNSPLHF | TRBV28 | NA | TRBJ1-6 | NA
TGTGCCAGCGCGGCCATTGGCGGGATGGCCCCAGATACGCAGTATTTT | CASAAIGGMAPDTQYF | TRBV19 | NA | TRBJ2-3 | NA
TGCAGCGTTAACCGATTGGGTACGCAGTATTTT | CSVNRLGTQYF | TRBV29-1 | NA | TRBJ2-3 | NA
TGTGCCAGCAGGTCAGGCGGGGGTACACCCCTCCACTTT | CASRSGGGTPLHF | TRBV3-1/TRBV3-2 | NA | TRBJ1-6 | NA
TGTGCCAGCAGCCCCCGGCAAGGCAGGGTCACCGGGGAGCTGTTTTTT | CASSPRQGRVTGELFF | TRBV11-3 | NA | TRBJ2-2 | NA
TGTGCCAGCAGCCCCGGACAGGAGAACACTGAAGCTTTCTTT | CASSPGQENTEAFF | TRBV3-1/TRBV3-2 | TRBD1 | TRBJ1-1 | few
TGTGCCAGCAGTGATGTCGACAGGGGATCCCAGCCCCAGCATTTT | CASSDVDRGSQPQHF | TRBV2 | TRBD1 | TRBJ1-5 | few
TGTGCCAGCAGTTACTCACGAATAATGAACACTGAAGCTTTCTTT | CASSYSRIMNTEAFF | TRBV6-5 | NA | TRBJ1-1 | NA
TGTGCCAGTAGTAAGGGCCCGGCGTCAGGATACGATGGCTACACCTTC | CASSKGPASGYDGYTF | TRBV19 | NA | TRBJ1-2 | NA
TGTGCCAGTAGCCTCTTAGCGGGAGGACGGACAGATACGCAGTATTTT | CASSLLAGGRTDTQYF | TRBV19 | TRBD2 | TRBJ2-3 | NA
TGTGCCAGCAGGGGGGTAGCGAACACTGAAGCTTTCTTT | CASRGVANTEAFF | TRBV2 | NA | TRBJ1-1 | NA
TGTGCCTGCTCATACGTTCACTCCTACGAGCAGTACTTC | CACSYVHSYEQYF | TRBV5-4 | NA | TRBJ2-7 | NA
TGTGCCAGCAGCTTTGGAGGGGCAGTTACTGAAGCTTTCTTT | CASSFGGAVTEAFF | TRBV7-9 | NA | TRBJ1-1 | NA
TGTGCCAGTAGTATAACTGGGAGCGGAAACACCATATATTTT | CASSITGSGNTIYF | TRBV19 | NA | TRBJ1-3 | NA
TGTGCCAGCAGCTTAGCGGGGGGAGGCTGGGATGGCTACACCTTC | CASSLAGGGWDGYTF | TRBV7-2 | NA | TRBJ1-2 | NA
TGTGCCAGCAGCGTAGGACTAGCGGGGTACGAGCAGTACTTC | CASSVGLAGYEQYF | TRBV9 | TRBD2 | TRBJ2-7 | NA
TGCGCCAGCAGCTTGCCTAGCGGGAGGGGGAATGAGCAGTTCTTC | CASSLPSGRGNEQFF | TRBV5-1 | TRBD2 | TRBJ2-1 | NA
TGTGCCAGCAGCTTCGGACAGGGCATCTACGAGCAGTACTTC | CASSFGQGIYEQYF | TRBV11-2 | TRBD1 | TRBJ2-7 | few
TGTGCCAGCAGCTTAGGTGGGGCTTGGTCCTACGAGCAGTACTTC | CASSLGGAWSYEQYF | TRBV11-3 | NA | TRBJ2-7 | NA
TGCGCCAGCAGCCAAGATAGACAGGGGGGGGGTTTTTATGGCTACACCTTC | CASSQDRQGGGFYGYTF | TRBV4-1 | TRBD1 | TRBJ1-2 | few
TGCGCCAGCAGTCTGATGCGGACAGGGGGCTACGAGCAGTACTTC | CASSLMRTGGYEQYF | TRBV4-1 | TRBD1 | TRBJ2-7 | NA